These 14 T cell receptor beta chains share one sample of origin, sequenced in a study of CD8+CD57+ T cells in acquired aplastic anemia. TCR beta VDJ and CDR3 profiling used genomic DNA as template. TCRdb analysed the reads with MiXCR anew, one entry per CDR3 protein. The sample lists some 290,000 distinct CDR3 sequences, about 56% seen once, with less than 10% in the top ten. Sequencing was done on a sample of sorted CD4+, CD8+, or CD8+CD57+ T cells (not recorded which) from PBMCs. Receptors originate from a human donor with severe aplastic anemia or a healthy control (not recorded which).

This rearrangement joins TRBV15 to TRBJ2-7; TRBD2 aligns across 14 bases. Trimming took 5 bases from V and 4 from J; bases not matched to a gene: 4. The germline V gene encodes CDR1 LNHNV and CDR2 YYDKDF (reference sequence). The CDR3 runs to 15 residues. The CDR3 DNA is TGTGCCACCAGCTTAAGGACTAGCGGGGGGTACGAGCAGTACTTC. Translation gives CATSLRTSGGYEQYF.

V and J are TRBV15 and TRBJ2-7; TRBD2 is a possible D gene (5 bases). There are 15 residues in the CDR3. The V end lost 3 bases, the J end lost 7 bases, and 19 bases lay between the germline ends. Germline CDR1 reads LNHNV; CDR2 reads YYDKDF (reference sequence). For the CDR3, the DNA is TGTGCCACCAGCAGGGATCTCCAGGTATCGGGGGAGCAGTACTTC. It yields the protein CATSRDLQVSGEQYF.

The rearrangement links TRBV7-8 to TRBJ2-3; D is unresolved. V was clipped by 6 bases and J by 4 bases, with 20 bases between them. The CDR3 runs to 16 residues. The germline V gene encodes CDR1 SGHVS and CDR2 FQNEAQ. The CDR3 bases are TGTGCCAGCAGTGAATTTCTAGGTAGAATGGCAGATACGCAGTATTTT. Its protein is CASSEFLGRMADTQYF.

The chain couples TRBV5-6 to TRBJ2-3; TRBD2 aligns across 9 bases. This CDR3 has 17 amino acids. After removal of 4 bases from V and 4 bases from J, the junction contained 13 bases not matched to a gene. Germline lookup yields CDR1 SGHDT and CDR2 YYEEEE. CDR3 protein: CASSQGVEREVPDTQYF. The CDR3 DNA sequence: TGTGCCAGCAGCCAAGGTGTCGAGCGGGAGGTCCCAGATACGCAGTATTTT.

A single count supports this clonotype. The J gene is TRBJ2-1, the V gene TRBV7-3; TRBD2 agrees at 13 bases. The CDR3 has 17 residues. V lost 5 bases to trimming and J lost 6 bases; unmatched junction nucleotides: 10. Germline CDR1 SGHTA, CDR2 FQGTGA. DNA of the CDR3: TGTGCCAGCAGCCGAGGACTAGCGGGGGAGGACTGCAATGAGCAGTTCTTC. Amino acid sequence: CASSRGLAGEDCNEQFF.

V usage is TRBV6-5 and J usage is TRBJ2-6; 11 nucleotides match TRBD2. Trimming cost V 4 bases and J 4 bases; bases outside gene matches: 12. The V gene's germline CDR1 is MNHEY and CDR2 SVGAGI. The CDR3 covers 19 residues. CDR3 residues: CASSFVHSGGGGGANVLTF. The DNA for the CDR3 is TGTGCCAGCAGTTTTGTCCATAGCGGGGGGGGAGGCGGGGCCAACGTCCTGACTTTC.

This clonotype was found many times. The chain is built from TRBV4-1 and TRBJ1-6; D unclear. The V gene lost 0 bases and the J gene lost 9 bases, with 12 bases spanning the gap. Germline V gene lookup returns CDR1 MGHRA and CDR2 YSYEKL. CDR3 size: 15 residues. CDR3 nucleotides: TGCGCCAGCAGCCAAGAGGGTCAACGCTCTTCACCCCTCCACTTT. The encoded protein is CASSQEGQRSSPLHF.

This clonotype appeared many times. V gene TRBV6-2 or TRBV6-3 combines with J gene TRBJ2-7; the D gene is possibly TRBD2 (6 bases). V was shortened by 11 bases and J by 1 base, with 21 bases between the two germline ends. This CDR3 has 15 amino acids. The germline V gene has CDR1 MNHEY and CDR2 SVGEGT. The CDR3 loop reads CAGARGDSASYEQYF. DNA of the CDR3: TGTGCCGGGGCGCGGGGTGACAGTGCTTCCTACGAGCAGTACTTC.

This clonotype was counted ten times or more. The rearrangement uses TRBV2 and TRBJ1-1, with unresolved D. The CDR3 is 13 amino acids. The V gene lost 2 bases and the J gene lost 1 base, with 5 bases spanning the gap. Germline CDR1 SNHLY, CDR2 FYNNEI. The CDR3 DNA reads as TGTGCCAGCAGTGAAAGGAGGAACACTGAAGCTTTCTTT. It codes for CASSERRNTEAFF.

This chain links TRBV5-6 with TRBJ2-2, with D possibly being TRBD2 (7 bases). Germline V gene sequence: CDR1 SGHDT, CDR2 YYEEEE. The CDR3 consists of 13 residues. Trimming pared 0 bases from V and 15 bases from J, leaving 15 bases between. The CDR3 nucleotides are TGTGCCAGCAGCTTGGCCTCCGGGGGGCAGGTGTTTTTT. Translation: CASSLASGGQVFF.

This clonotype has a handful of counts. CDR3 DNA: TGTGCCATCAGTGAAGGGACAGGGGTTTCACCCCTCCACTTT. Its translation: CAISEGTGVSPLHF. This chain uses TRBV10-3 with TRBJ1-6; 10 positions match TRBD1. The germline V gene has CDR1 ENHRY and CDR2 SYGVKD. The junction had 2 bases not matched to a gene; V was cut back by 3 bases and J by 9 bases. The CDR3 totals 14 residues.

The table lists this clonotype with many counts. The genes are TRBV4-1 and TRBJ2-7; possible D gene TRBD2, 7 bases. Between the trimmed V and J ends, which lost 0 bases and 2 bases, there was a span of 14 bases. Germline CDR1 is MGHRA and CDR2 is YSYEKL. The CDR3 is made up of 16 amino acids. The CDR3 DNA reads as TGCGCCAGCAGCCAAGAGGTGGCGGGGGCCCCCTACGAGCAGTACTTC. Translation: CASSQEVAGAPYEQYF.

This sequence joins TRBV7-2 and TRBJ2-7, with a possible D match to TRBD1 (5 bases). Between the trimmed V and J ends, which lost 5 bases and 3 bases, there was a span of 8 bases. CDR1 is SGHTA, CDR2 FQGNSA, per germline. CDR3 length: 12 residues. CDR3 coding DNA: TGTGCCAGCAGCGAGACAGTCTACGAGCAGTACTTC. Protein: CASSETVYEQYF. The full variable domain, rest sourced from reference TRBV7-2 and TRBJ2-7, is GAGVSQSPSNKVTEKGKDVELRCDPISGHTALYWYRQSLGQGLEFLIYFQGNSAPDKSGLPSDRFSAERTGGSVSTLTIQRTQQEDSAVYLCASSETVYEQYFGPGTRLTVT.

This clonotype was observed a few times. The chain has TRBV14 and TRBJ1-2; D is uncertain. The germline V gene has CDR1 SGHDN and CDR2 FVKESK. This CDR3 is 11 amino acids long. The V end lost 2 bases, the J end lost 8 bases, and 6 bases lay between the germline ends. CDR3 DNA: TGTGCCAGCAGCCAATTAAGCGGCTACACCTTC. The encoded protein is CASSQLSGYTF. Full variable domain (missing parts from reference TRBV14 and TRBJ1-2): EAGVTQFPSHSVIEKGQTVTLRCDPISGHDNLYWYRRVMGKEIKFLLHFVKESKQDESGMPNNRFLAERTGGTYSTLKVQPAELEDSGVYFCASSQLSGYTFGSGTRLTVV.